These 15 T cell receptor beta chains share one sample of origin, sequenced in a study of cytomegalovirus exposure and HLA in healthy donors (dated by TCRdb to 2017 to 2019). The library was built by means of the immunoSEQ multiplex PCR assay. A mixture of 60 forward primers for TCR Vbeta segments and 13 reverse primers for TCR Jbeta segments was used in the multiplex PCR. Not all clones reach the TCRdb copy of this immuneACCESS table, which keeps in-frame sequences only. Checked studies attribute under half of the gap to unresolved V genes and leave the rest unexplained. The sample table records about 150,000 clones; 65% to 85% of these occur just once. The ten largest clonotypes hold about 4% of the sample. Sequenced sample: PBMCs. These TCRs come from a male donor in good health and CMV-seronegative.

The table lists this clone with a few counts. The chain links TRBV11-2 to TRBJ2-7, with D perhaps matching TRBD1 (5 bases). The CDR3 runs to 14 residues. V was clipped by 1 base and J by 2 bases, with 9 bases between them. Germline V lookup: CDR1 SGHAT, CDR2 FQNNGV. CDR3 nucleotides: TGTGCCAGCAGCTTAGGTGACAGACCCTACGAGCAGTACTTC. It codes for CASSLGDRPYEQYF.

This clone was detected only once. The chain combines TRBV4-1 with TRBJ2-1; 9 positions match TRBD2. V gave up 4 bases and J gave up 2 bases; unmatched junction bases: 9. The CDR3 is 17 residues long. Germline-derived CDR1 and CDR2 are MGHRA and YSYEKL. As DNA, the CDR3 is TGCGCCAGCAGCCTCGTAGTAGCGGGAGTCCCCTACAATGAGCAGTTCTTC. Translated: CASSLVVAGVPYNEQFF.

The rearrangement joins TRBV9 to TRBJ2-5; the D gene is possibly TRBD2 (5 bases). Looked up from germline, CDR1 is SGDLS and CDR2 is YYNGEE. The V end was cut by 3 bases, the J end by 2 bases, with 20 bases between. The CDR3 is made up of 17 amino acids. The CDR3 nucleotides read TGTGCCAGCAGCGCCAGGCGGGCTCCACTATCACAAGAGACCCAGTACTTC. It specifies CASSARRAPLSQETQYF.

This clone was recorded a few times. The chain couples TRBV9 to TRBJ2-3; D not resolved. The CDR3 extends over 14 amino acids. CDR1 SGDLS and CDR2 YYNGEE come from the germline V gene. Between the trimmed V and J ends, which lost 0 bases and 1 base, there was a span of 6 bases. The CDR3 nucleotides are TGTGCCAGCAGCGTAGCGCAGGGCACAGATACGCAGTATTTT. Its translation is CASSVAQGTDTQYF.

The rearrangement uses TRBV5-1 and TRBJ2-7; 10 bases align to TRBD1. Germline V CDR1 and CDR2: SGHRS, YFSETQ. V lost 6 bases, J lost 0 bases, and 6 bases stayed unmatched. The CDR3 sequence is 15 residues long. This chain's CDR3 is CASKPRTGGSYEQYF. The CDR3 DNA follows: TGCGCCAGCAAGCCTCGGACAGGGGGCTCCTACGAGCAGTACTTC.

J is TRBJ2-3 and V is TRBV10-2; D possibly corresponds to TRBD2 (6 bases). The V end was cut by 6 bases, the J end by 6 bases, with 10 bases between. CDR1 and CDR2 (germline): WSHSY, SAAADI. The CDR3 consists of 12 residues. DNA for the CDR3: TGCGCCAGCAGGAAGGGACTCGATACGCAGTATTTT. Translating gives CASRKGLDTQYF.

The chain employs TRBV11-2 and TRBJ1-1; possible D gene TRBD1, 6 bases. The ends were cut back, 1 base at V and 4 bases at J, with 7 bases in the middle. CDR1 is SGHAT and CDR2 is FQNNGV in the germline V gene. This CDR3 contains 13 residues. The CDR3 DNA follows: TGTGCCAGCAGCTTAGGGGGGCCCACTGAAGCTTTCTTT. This encodes CASSLGGPTEAFF.

V gene TRBV20-1 combines with J gene TRBJ2-1, with D uncertain. The V and J ends lost 6 bases and 7 bases respectively, with 7 bases between them. In germline, CDR1 is DFQATT, CDR2 SNEGSKA (reference sequence). This CDR3 comprises 10 residues. The CDR3 DNA reads as TGCAGTGCCGGTTTAAATGAGCAGTTCTTC. As protein: CSAGLNEQFF.

The CDR3 DNA is TGTGCCAGCAGCAAAGCCAGGACTAGCGGACCTTCCTCCTACGAGCAGTACTTC. Its translation: CASSKARTSGPSSYEQYF. V is TRBV21-1 and J is TRBJ2-7; the table calls TRBD2, which could not be checked here. TRBV21-1 constitutes a pseudogene. The CDR3 is 18 amino acids.

The rearrangement links TRBV27 to TRBJ2-1, with TRBD2 matching 13 bases. J gave up 6 bases and V 4 bases, and 3 bases lay outside the gene matches. Germline V lookup: CDR1 MNHEY, CDR2 SMNVEV (reference sequence). The CDR3 spans 15 residues. This chain's CDR3 is CASSSGTSGINEQFF. CDR3 in DNA: TGTGCCAGCAGTTCCGGGACTAGCGGGATCAATGAGCAGTTCTTC.

The gene calls are TRBV6-1 and TRBJ2-1; 7 nucleotides align to TRBD1. The CDR3 has 18 amino acids. J lost 6 bases, V lost 0 bases, and 14 bases had no gene match. Per the germline V gene, CDR1 is MNHNS and CDR2 is SASEGT. CDR3 in DNA: TGTGCCAGCAGTGAAGCAGGACGACAGGGACGGTACTCCAATGAGCAGTTCTTC. Translation: CASSEAGRQGRYSNEQFF.

This clone has just one count. This chain links TRBV19 with TRBJ1-2; 7 positions agree with TRBD1. Trimming cost V 4 bases and J 3 bases; bases outside gene matches: 5. Germline assignment: CDR1 LNHDA and CDR2 SQIVND (reference sequence). The CDR3 is 14 amino acids. CDR3 bases: TGTGCCAGTAGTACCCCGGGACAGTACTATGGCTACACCTTC. The encoded protein is CASSTPGQYYGYTF.

The DNA for the CDR3 is TGTGCCAGCTCTCTCTCGGAGGGGGCGGGTGAGCAGTTCTTC. Its protein product is CASSLSEGAGEQFF. The genes are TRBV18 and TRBJ2-1; a possible D gene is TRBD1 (7 bases). The CDR3 runs 14 residues. V was pared by 6 bases and J by 9 bases, with 18 bases between. Germline V gene lookup returns CDR1 KGHSH and CDR2 LQKENI. Looking up the rest from reference TRBV18 and TRBJ2-1 gives the full variable domain: NAGVMQNPRHLVRRRGQEARLRCSPMKGHSHVYWYRQLPEEGLKFMVYLQKENIIDESGMPKERFSAEFPKEGPSILRIQQVVRGDSAAYFCASSLSEGAGEQFFGPGTRLTVL.

The chain is built from TRBV6-1 and TRBJ2-7; a weak D match, TRBD2 (5 bases). Germline CDR1 is MNHNS and CDR2 is SASEGT. The CDR3 runs to 14 residues. V was clipped by 11 bases and J by 0 bases, with 17 bases between them. The CDR3 loop reads CAPPPVASSYEQYF. CDR3 nucleotide sequence: TGTGCCCCCCCGCCGGTAGCGAGCTCCTACGAGCAGTACTTC.

This clone was counted once. V is TRBV4-3 and J is TRBJ2-7, with 9 bases fitting TRBD1. V was pared by 1 base and J by 3 bases, with 4 bases of the junction left unmatched. Germline assignment: CDR1 LGHNA and CDR2 YSLEER. The CDR3 is made up of 15 amino acids. CDR3 coding DNA: TGCGCCAGCAGCCAAGCGACAGGGGGGAACTACGAGCAGTACTTC. It translates to CASSQATGGNYEQYF.